These 4 T cell receptor beta chains share one sample of origin, sequenced in a study of tumor-infiltrating lymphocytes in oesophageal squamous cell carcinoma. TCRdb itself ran the PCR reads through MiXCR, one entry per CDR3 protein. The sample shows about 20,000 distinct CDR3 sequences, 35% to 50% of them seen only once. Sequenced input: normal esophageal tissue next to the tumor. The source of these receptors is a male donor with esophageal squamous cell carcinoma.

This clonotype is deemed medium-sized. The genes are TRBV7-8 and TRBJ2-7; TRBD1 is a possible D gene (6 bases). Germline V gene data show CDR1 as SGHVS and CDR2 as FQNEAQ. The CDR3 is 15 amino acids. V dropped 5 bases and J dropped 4 bases, with 18 bases sitting between them. The CDR3 DNA follows: TGTGCCAGCAGCCTAGGCCCCGACAGGCGATACGAGCAGTACTTC. It is translated as CASSLGPDRRYEQYF.

This clonotype was found a few times. This chain joins TRBV6-1 and TRBJ1-1; D gene unclear. The CDR3 totals 14 residues. Germline V gene lookup returns CDR1 MNHNS and CDR2 SASEGT. Trimming shortened V by 10 bases and J by 1 base, and 16 bases separated the two germline ends. Here the CDR3 reads CATHPPVWNTEAFF. CDR3 DNA: TGTGCCACACATCCCCCGGTTTGGAACACTGAAGCTTTCTTT.

This clonotype was detected only once. In this CDR3 the conserved last residue, phenylalanine or tryptophan, is missing, so a read error is likely. No DNA is shown, since the ends of the CDR3 on it are uncertain; the CDR3 is the one TCRdb lists. The chain combines TRBV27 with TRBJ2-1; the table gives TRBD1 as D, unverified against the DNA. The CDR3 has 19 residues if both end residues are counted. Germline V gene data show CDR1 as MNHEY and CDR2 as SMNVEV (reference sequence). CDR3 loop: CASSFHSSTGGDYGYTFGS.

This clonotype occurred a few times. The V gene is TRBV12-5, the J gene TRBJ2-5; TRBD2 agrees at 9 bases. The ends lost 3 bases at V and 0 bases at J; junction bases unmatched: 2. Per germline, CDR1 LGHNT and CDR2 FRNRAP. The CDR3 sequence is 15 residues long. The CDR3: CASGFGLAYQETQYF. CDR3 nucleotides: TGTGCTAGTGGTTTCGGACTAGCGTACCAAGAGACCCAGTACTTC.